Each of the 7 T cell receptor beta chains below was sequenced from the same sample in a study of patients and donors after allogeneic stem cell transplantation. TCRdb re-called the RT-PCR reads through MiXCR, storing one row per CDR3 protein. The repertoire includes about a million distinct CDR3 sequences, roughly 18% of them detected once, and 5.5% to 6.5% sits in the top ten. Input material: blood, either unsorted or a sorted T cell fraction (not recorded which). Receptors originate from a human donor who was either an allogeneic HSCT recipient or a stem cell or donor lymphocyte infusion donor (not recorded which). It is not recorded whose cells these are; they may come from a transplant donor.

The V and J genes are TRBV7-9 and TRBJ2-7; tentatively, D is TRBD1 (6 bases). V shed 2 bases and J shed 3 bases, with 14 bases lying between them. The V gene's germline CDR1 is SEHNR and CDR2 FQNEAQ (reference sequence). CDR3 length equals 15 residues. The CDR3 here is CASSLTPKGVYEQYF. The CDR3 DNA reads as TGTGCCAGCAGCTTAACCCCAAAGGGGGTCTACGAGCAGTACTTC.

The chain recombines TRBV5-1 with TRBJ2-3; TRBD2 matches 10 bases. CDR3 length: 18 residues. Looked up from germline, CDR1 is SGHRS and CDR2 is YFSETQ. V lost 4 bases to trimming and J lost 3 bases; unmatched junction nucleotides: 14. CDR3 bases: TGCGCCAGCAGCCTTCGACTCCCGCTAGCGGGGGCGACAGATACGCAGTATTTT. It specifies CASSLRLPLAGATDTQYF. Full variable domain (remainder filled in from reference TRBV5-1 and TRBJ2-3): KAGVTQTPRYLIKTRGQQVTLSCSPISGHRSVSWYQQTPGQGLQFLFEYFSETQRNKGNFPGRFSGRQFSNSRSEMNVSTLELGDSALYLCASSLRLPLAGATDTQYFGPGTRLTVL.

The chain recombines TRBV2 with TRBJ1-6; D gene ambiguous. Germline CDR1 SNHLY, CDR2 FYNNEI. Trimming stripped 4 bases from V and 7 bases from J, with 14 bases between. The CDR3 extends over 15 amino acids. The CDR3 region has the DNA TGTGCCAGCAGTGGACCTGACTTGGCGAATTCACCCCTCCACTTT. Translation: CASSGPDLANSPLHF. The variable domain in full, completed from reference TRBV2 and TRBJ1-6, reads EPEVTQTPSHQVTQMGQEVILRCVPISNHLYFYWYRQILGQKVEFLVSFYNNEISEKSEIFDDQFSVERPDGSNFTLKIRSTKLEDSAMYFCASSGPDLANSPLHFGNGTRLTVT.

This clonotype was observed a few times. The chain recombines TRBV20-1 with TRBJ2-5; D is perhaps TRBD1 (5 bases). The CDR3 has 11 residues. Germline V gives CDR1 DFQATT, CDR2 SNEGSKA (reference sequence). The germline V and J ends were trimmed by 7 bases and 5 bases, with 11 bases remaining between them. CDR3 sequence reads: CSGPSGETQYF. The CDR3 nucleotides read TGCAGTGGACCATCAGGGGAGACCCAGTACTTC.

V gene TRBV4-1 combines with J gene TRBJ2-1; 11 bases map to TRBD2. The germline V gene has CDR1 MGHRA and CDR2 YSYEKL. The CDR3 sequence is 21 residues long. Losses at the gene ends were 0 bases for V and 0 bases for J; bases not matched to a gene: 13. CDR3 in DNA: TGCGCCAGCAGCCAAGAGGAGGGACTAGCGGCCCTTTTTAGCTCCTACAATGAGCAGTTCTTC. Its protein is CASSQEEGLAALFSSYNEQFF.

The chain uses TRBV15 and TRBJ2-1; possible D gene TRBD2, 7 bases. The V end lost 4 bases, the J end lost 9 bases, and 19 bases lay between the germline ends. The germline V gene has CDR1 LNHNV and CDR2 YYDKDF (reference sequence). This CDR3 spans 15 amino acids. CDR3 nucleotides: TGTGCCACCAGCATCCGGAGGGGGGGCACGGGTGAGCAGTTCTTC. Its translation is CATSIRRGGTGEQFF.

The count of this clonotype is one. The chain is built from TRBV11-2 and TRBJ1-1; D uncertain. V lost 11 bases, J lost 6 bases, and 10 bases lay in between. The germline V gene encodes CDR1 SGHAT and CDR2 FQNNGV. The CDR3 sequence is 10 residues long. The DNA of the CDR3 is TGTGCCCTCGGAACCGCTGAAGCTTTCTTT. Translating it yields CALGTAEAFF.